A selection of T cell receptor beta chains follows, all from one sample in a study of blood T cell repertoires in COVID-19. Assay: immunoSEQ multiplex PCR; the TCRdb copy retains only in-frame clones and omits some. The table has about 40,000 clones, about 85% seen once. The sequenced material came from peripheral blood. All receptors come from a human donor in a cohort sampled during active COVID-19. Each CDR3 is given with its conserved first and last residue. A D gene is named only where the DNA matches it firmly. Part of the rows lack a size; the others show once, few, many or a class for expanded clones.

CDR3 protein | CDR3 DNA | D gene | J gene | clone size | V gene
CASSPGQTDTQYF | TGCGCCAGCAGCCCCGGACAAACGGATACGCAGTATTTT | . | TRBJ2-3 | . | TRBV5-1
CASNSDLSGHEQYF | TGTGCCAGCAATTCTGACCTTAGCGGGCACGAGCAGTACTTC | TRBD2 | TRBJ2-7 | . | TRBV6-4
CASSPRSNQPQHF | TGTGCCAGCAGCCCACGGAGCAATCAGCCCCAGCATTTT | . | TRBJ1-5 | . | TRBV5-5
CASSLAGGVGTDTQYF | TGCGCCAGCAGCTTGGCAGGGGGCGTTGGCACAGATACGCAGTATTTT | TRBD1 | TRBJ2-3 | . | TRBV5-1
CATSDPGTSGGAGRETQYF | TGTGCCACCAGTGACCCCGGGACTAGCGGGGGGGCGGGTCGTGAGACCCAGTACTTC | TRBD2 | TRBJ2-5 | . | TRBV24-1
CASSLSRVETQYF | TGTGCCAGCAGCTTAAGCAGGGTGGAGACCCAGTACTTC | . | TRBJ2-5 | . | TRBV7-2
CASSVRQGLTDTQYF | TGTGCCAGCAGTGTAAGACAGGGGCTGACAGATACGCAGTATTTT | TRBD1 | TRBJ2-3 | . | TRBV2
CASSLGTTGYEQYF | TGTGCCAGCAGCTTAGGTACGACAGGGTACGAGCAGTACTTC | TRBD1 | TRBJ2-7 | once | TRBV7-2
CASSFGTGESPLHF | TGTGCCAGCAGCTTCGGGACAGGGGAGTCACCCCTCCACTTT | TRBD1 | TRBJ1-6 | . | TRBV11-2
CASSYAGQNSNQPQHF | TGTGCCAGCAGTTACGCGGGACAGAATAGCAATCAGCCCCAGCATTTT | TRBD1 | TRBJ1-5 | . | TRBV6-2/TRBV6-3
CASSLAAGGISSGTGELFF | TGCGCCAGCAGCTTGGCCGCAGGGGGGATCTCATCCGGCACCGGGGAGCTGTTTTTT | . | TRBJ2-2 | . | TRBV5-1
CASSRLGDSYTGELFF | TGTGCCAGCAGCCGCCTCGGGGACAGCTACACCGGGGAGCTGTTTTTT | TRBD1 | TRBJ2-2 | . | TRBV3-1/TRBV3-2
CASSEVSASGNTIYF | TGTGCCAGCAGTGAAGTGAGTGCCTCTGGAAACACCATATATTTT | . | TRBJ1-3 | . | TRBV2
CASSGTSRVDTQYF | TGTGCCAGTTCCGGAACTAGCAGGGTAGATACGCAGTATTTT | . | TRBJ2-3 | . | TRBV9
CASSPTGGSNQPQHF | TGTGCCAGCAGCCCCACGGGGGGAAGCAATCAGCCCCAGCATTTT | . | TRBJ1-5 | . | TRBV11-2
CASSLAGGEKLFF | TGTGCCAGCAGTTTAGCAGGAGGTGAAAAACTGTTTTTT | . | TRBJ1-4 | . | TRBV12-3/TRBV12-4
CATSEVNRFYGYTF | TGTGCCACCAGTGAGGTCAACAGGTTCTATGGCTACACCTTC | . | TRBJ1-2 | . | TRBV24-1
CASSIVNYGYTF | TGTGCCAGTAGTATCGTTAACTATGGCTACACCTTC | . | TRBJ1-2 | . | TRBV19
CASSEGGGPPGETQYF | TGTGCCAGCAGTGAAGGAGGAGGACCCCCGGGGGAGACCCAGTACTTC | . | TRBJ2-5 | . | TRBV6-1
CASSSPGQLHGYTF | TGCGCCAGCAGCTCACCGGGACAGCTACATGGCTACACCTTC | TRBD1 | TRBJ1-2 | . | TRBV5-1
CSASRDRGPEAKNIQYF | TGCAGTGCTAGTCGGGACAGGGGCCCCGAAGCCAAAAACATTCAGTACTTC | TRBD1 | TRBJ2-4 | . | TRBV20-1
CASSYDRDPFYGYTF | TGTGCCAGCAGCTATGACAGGGACCCCTTCTATGGCTACACCTTC | TRBD1 | TRBJ1-2 | once | TRBV6-2/TRBV6-3
CATSRGGQGAVEYF | TGTGCCACCAGCAGAGGGGGACAGGGGGCCGTTGAGTACTTC | TRBD1 | TRBJ2-5 | . | TRBV15
CASSPTGRSYGYTF | TGTGCCAGCTCGCCGACAGGGAGGAGCTATGGCTACACCTTC | TRBD1 | TRBJ1-2 | few | TRBV18
CASARTGGDTEAFF | TGTGCCAGCGCTCGCACAGGGGGGGACACTGAAGCTTTCTTT | TRBD1 | TRBJ1-1 | . | TRBV5-4